These 18 T cell receptor beta chains came from one sample sequenced in a study of OX40 agonist ivuxolimab in advanced cancers. TCRdb's table, derived via immunoSEQ multiplex PCR, lists solely in-frame clones and lacks some. Altogether fewer than 50,000 clones are present, roughly 80% being singletons, with the ten largest covering roughly an eighth. Here the sequenced sample was CD4+ or CD8+ T cells sorted from blood, taken in a trial of the OX40 agonist ivuxolimab. These receptors originate from an adult with an advanced solid tumor such as melanoma, head and neck, liver or kidney cancer.

This clone came up once. The gene calls are TRBV9 and TRBJ2-1, with D maybe TRBD2 (6 bases). The V gene's germline CDR1 is SGDLS and CDR2 YYNGEE. V gave up 2 bases and J gave up 4 bases, with 10 bases separating them. The CDR3 consists of 14 residues. The CDR3 nucleotides are TGTGCCAGCAGCGTGCCGGGACTGTACAATGAGCAGTTCTTC. Protein: CASSVPGLYNEQFF.

The CDR3 sequence: CAISGPGQGGKTQYF. The CDR3 DNA reads as TGTGCCATCAGTGGCCCGGGACAGGGGGGTAAGACCCAGTACTTC. The chain links TRBV10-3 to TRBJ2-5; 11 nucleotides line up with TRBD1. The germline V gene has CDR1 ENHRY and CDR2 SYGVKD. Trimming removed 4 bases from V and 6 bases from J; junction bases left unmatched: 7. The CDR3 runs 15 residues.

On this clone itself: One junction end does not reproduce the germline sequence, and a read error may be involved. The rearrangement joins TRBV29-1 to TRBJ2-2; D may be TRBD2 (5 bases). CDR1 SQVTM and CDR2 ANQGSEA come from the germline V gene. The CDR3 covers 11 residues. The CDR3 is CSVEEHRGAVF. For the CDR3, the DNA is TGCAGCGTCGAAGAACACCGGGGAGCTGTTTTT.

CDR3 region: CAWIKTYGTAHSPLHF. The CDR3, as DNA: TGTGCCTGGATAAAAACTTACGGGACAGCACATTCACCCCTCCACTTT. The genes are TRBV30 and TRBJ1-6; 7 positions match TRBD1. Germline CDR1 is GTSNPN and CDR2 is SVGIG (reference sequence). The CDR3 length is 16 residues. Germline trimming cut 4 bases from V and 8 bases from J; bases unmatched to any gene: 14.

The count of this clone is one. The chain recombines TRBV6-4 with TRBJ1-2; D uncertain. The germline V gene has CDR1 MRHNA and CDR2 SNTAGT. Trimming removed 5 bases from V and 2 bases from J, with 9 bases in between. The CDR3 sequence is 13 residues long. The CDR3 here is CASSISGNYGYTF. The CDR3 nucleotides are TGTGCCAGCAGTATAAGCGGAAACTATGGCTACACCTTC.

The DNA for the CDR3 is TGTGCCAGCAGCCTGCCGAACGGAGAAAAACTGTTTTTT. Translating gives CASSLPNGEKLFF. The chain joins TRBV5-5 to TRBJ1-4; D is uncertain. The CDR3 extends over 13 amino acids. With 4 bases removed from V and 8 bases from J, the gap between germline ends came to 12 bases. The germline V gene encodes CDR1 SGHKS and CDR2 YYEKEE (reference sequence).

CDR3 residues: CASSPMGLAGSKYEQFF. The CDR3 bases are TGTGCCAGTAGTCCGATGGGACTAGCGGGATCCAAGTATGAGCAGTTCTTC. This chain uses TRBV19 with TRBJ2-1, with 13 bases fitting TRBD2. V shed 5 bases, J shed 8 bases, and the junction held 12 bases outside the gene matches. CDR3 size: 17 residues. Germline V CDR1 and CDR2: LNHDA, SQIVND (reference sequence).

This chain connects TRBV11-2 to TRBJ2-7, with 7 bases fitting TRBD1. J lost 0 bases, V lost 5 bases, and 7 bases had no gene match. This CDR3 is built from 15 residues. Germline CDR1 and CDR2: SGHAT and FQNNGV. The CDR3 DNA follows: TGTGCCAGCAGCATCAGCCGACAGGGCTCCTACGAGCAGTACTTC. Protein: CASSISRQGSYEQYF.

This clone appeared a few times. V usage is TRBV10-3 and J usage is TRBJ1-2, with unresolved D. Trimming pared 0 bases from V and 4 bases from J, leaving 12 bases between. Germline CDR1 reads ENHRY; CDR2 reads SYGVKD. This CDR3 region has 15 residues. The CDR3, as DNA: TGTGCCATCAGTGAGTCAAGACCCGCGTCCTATGGCTACACCTTC. It translates to CAISESRPASYGYTF.

V is TRBV29-1 and J is TRBJ1-1; D uncertain. Germline V gene data show CDR1 as SQVTM and CDR2 as ANQGSEA. The V and J ends lost 6 bases and 4 bases respectively, with 15 bases between them. This CDR3 is 13 amino acids long. The chain's CDR3 is CSVEAGFGTEAFF. CDR3 nucleotides: TGCAGCGTGGAGGCGGGATTCGGCACTGAAGCTTTCTTT.

This clone was picked up one time. The chain uses TRBV6-1 and TRBJ1-5; D remains unclear. This CDR3 comprises 13 residues. The V end lost 2 bases, the J end lost 6 bases, and 8 bases lay between the germline ends. Germline V lookup: CDR1 MNHNS, CDR2 SASEGT. CDR3 nucleotide sequence: TGTGCCAGCAGTGAACTCAGTGCTCAGCCCCAGCATTTT. Protein product: CASSELSAQPQHF.

Relative to its sample, this clone is medium-sized. J is TRBJ2-1 and V is TRBV9, with D possibly being TRBD2 (6 bases). The germline V gene encodes CDR1 SGDLS and CDR2 YYNGEE. The ends were cut back, 2 bases at V and 5 bases at J, with 8 bases in the middle. The CDR3 is 13 residues long. CDR3 residues: CASSVGGNNEQFF. The CDR3 DNA reads TGTGCCAGCAGCGTTGGGGGGAACAATGAGCAGTTCTTC.

V and J are TRBV5-1 and TRBJ2-7, with unresolved D. V lost 0 bases and J lost 0, with 10 bases in between. There are 15 residues in the CDR3. Germline-derived CDR1 and CDR2 are SGHRS and YFSETQ. The CDR3 DNA is TGCGCCAGCAGCTTGGATCTCGGCAGCTCCTACGAGCAGTACTTC. Translation: CASSLDLGSSYEQYF.

The J gene is TRBJ2-1, the V gene TRBV5-1, with 9 bases matching TRBD2. The length of the CDR3 is 16 residues. The V and J ends lost 3 bases and 3 bases, in that order; junction bases with no gene match: 7. CDR1 and CDR2 (germline): SGHRS, YFSETQ. CDR3 in amino acids: CASSSVTLAGYNEQFF. The CDR3 nucleotides are TGCGCCAGCAGCTCCGTTACACTAGCGGGCTACAATGAGCAGTTCTTC. Full variable domain (outside the CDR3, taken from reference TRBV5-1 and TRBJ2-1): KAGVTQTPRYLIKTRGQQVTLSCSPISGHRSVSWYQQTPGQGLQFLFEYFSETQRNKGNFPGRFSGRQFSNSRSEMNVSTLELGDSALYLCASSSVTLAGYNEQFFGPGTRLTVL.

CDR3 residues: CASRDGGSSQKLFF. The CDR3 bases are TGTGCCAGTCGGGACGGGGGTTCGTCGCAAAAACTGTTTTTT. The V call is TRBV19, the J call TRBJ1-4; D might be TRBD1 (5 bases). This CDR3 spans 14 amino acids. V lost 8 bases, J lost 9 bases, and 19 bases lay in between. The germline V gene encodes CDR1 LNHDA and CDR2 SQIVND (reference sequence). Full variable domain (missing parts from reference TRBV19 and TRBJ1-4): DGGITQSPKYLFRKEGQNVTLSCEQNLNHDAMYWYRQDPGQGLRLIYYSQIVNDFQKGDIAEGYSVSREKKESFPLTVTSAQKNPTAFYLCASRDGGSSQKLFFGSGTQLSVL.

J is TRBJ2-1 and V is TRBV10-1, with 8 nucleotides matching TRBD2. Per the germline V gene, CDR1 is WNHNN and CDR2 is SYGVQD (reference sequence). The CDR3 has 14 amino acids. J gave up 7 bases and V 6 bases, and 8 bases lay outside the gene matches. The CDR3 sequence is CASRSGGQGNEQFF. CDR3 sequence (DNA): TGCGCCAGCAGGTCGGGAGGGCAGGGGAATGAGCAGTTCTTC.

This sequence joins TRBV19 and TRBJ1-6; no clear D gene. Germline loops: CDR1 LNHDA, CDR2 SQIVND (reference sequence). The CDR3 totals 14 residues. V lost 6 bases to trimming and J lost 7 bases, with 13 bases between them. CDR3 sequence: CASSTTRLNSPLHF. The CDR3 DNA reads TGTGCCAGTAGCACGACCCGCTTGAATTCACCCCTCCACTTT.

The rearrangement uses TRBV5-1 and TRBJ1-1; D may be TRBD1 (6 bases). CDR1 SGHRS and CDR2 YFSETQ come from the germline V gene. V was cut by 3 bases and J by 3 bases, with 12 bases left in between. The length of the CDR3 is 14 residues. The CDR3 reads CASSSMGGHTEAFF. The CDR3 DNA reads as TGCGCCAGCAGCTCGATGGGGGGCCACACTGAAGCTTTCTTT.